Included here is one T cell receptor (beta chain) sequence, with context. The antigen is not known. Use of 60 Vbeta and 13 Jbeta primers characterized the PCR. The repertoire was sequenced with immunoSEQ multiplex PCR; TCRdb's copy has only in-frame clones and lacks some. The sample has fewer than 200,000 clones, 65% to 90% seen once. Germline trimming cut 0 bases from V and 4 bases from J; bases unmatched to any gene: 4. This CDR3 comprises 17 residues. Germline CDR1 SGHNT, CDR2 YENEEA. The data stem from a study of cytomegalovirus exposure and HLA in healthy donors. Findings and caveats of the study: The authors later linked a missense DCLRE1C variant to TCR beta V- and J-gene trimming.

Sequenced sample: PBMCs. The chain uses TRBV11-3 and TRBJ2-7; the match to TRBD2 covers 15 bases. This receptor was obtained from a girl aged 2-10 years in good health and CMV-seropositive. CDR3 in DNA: TGTGCCAGCAGCTTAGACGGACTAGCGGGAGGGAAATACGAGCAGTACTTC. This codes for CASSLDGLAGGKYEQYF.